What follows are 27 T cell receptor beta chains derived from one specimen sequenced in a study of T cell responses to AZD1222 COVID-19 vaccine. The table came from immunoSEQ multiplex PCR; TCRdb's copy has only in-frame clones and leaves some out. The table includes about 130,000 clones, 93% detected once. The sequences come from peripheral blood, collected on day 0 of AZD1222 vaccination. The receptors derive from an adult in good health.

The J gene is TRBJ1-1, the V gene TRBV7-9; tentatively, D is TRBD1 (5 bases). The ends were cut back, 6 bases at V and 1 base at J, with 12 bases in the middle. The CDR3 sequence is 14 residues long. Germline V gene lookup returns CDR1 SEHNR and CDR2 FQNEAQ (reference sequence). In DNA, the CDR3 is TGTGCCAGCAGTGAGACTACAGGGAACACTGAAGCTTTCTTT. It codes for CASSETTGNTEAFF.

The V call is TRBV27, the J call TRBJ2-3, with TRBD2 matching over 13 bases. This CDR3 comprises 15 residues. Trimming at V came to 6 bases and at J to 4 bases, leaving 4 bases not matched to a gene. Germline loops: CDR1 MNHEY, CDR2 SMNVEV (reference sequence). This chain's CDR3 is CASSRLAGGSDTQYF. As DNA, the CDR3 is TGTGCCAGCAGCCGACTAGCGGGAGGTTCAGATACGCAGTATTTT.

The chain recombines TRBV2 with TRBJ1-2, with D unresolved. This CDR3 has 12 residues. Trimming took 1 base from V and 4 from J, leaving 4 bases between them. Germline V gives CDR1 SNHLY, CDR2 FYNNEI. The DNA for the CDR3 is TGTGCCAGCAGTGAAGGCAGCTATGGCTACACCTTC. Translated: CASSEGSYGYTF. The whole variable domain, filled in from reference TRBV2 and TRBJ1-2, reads EPEVTQTPSHQVTQMGQEVILRCVPISNHLYFYWYRQILGQKVEFLVSFYNNEISEKSEIFDDQFSVERPDGSNFTLKIRSTKLEDSAMYFCASSEGSYGYTFGSGTRLTVV.

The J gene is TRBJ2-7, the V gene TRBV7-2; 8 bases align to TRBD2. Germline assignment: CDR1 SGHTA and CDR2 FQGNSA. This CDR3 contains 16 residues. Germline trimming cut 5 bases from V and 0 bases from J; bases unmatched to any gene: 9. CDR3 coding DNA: TGTGCCAGCAGCCCCAACGGCGGGGGGAGCTCCTACGAGCAGTACTTC. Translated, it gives CASSPNGGGSSYEQYF.

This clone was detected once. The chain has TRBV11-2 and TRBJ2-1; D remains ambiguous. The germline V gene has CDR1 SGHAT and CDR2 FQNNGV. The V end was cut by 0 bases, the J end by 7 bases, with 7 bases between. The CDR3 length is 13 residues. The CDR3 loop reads CASSLDSSNEQFF. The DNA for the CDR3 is TGTGCCAGCAGCTTAGATAGTTCGAATGAGCAGTTCTTC.

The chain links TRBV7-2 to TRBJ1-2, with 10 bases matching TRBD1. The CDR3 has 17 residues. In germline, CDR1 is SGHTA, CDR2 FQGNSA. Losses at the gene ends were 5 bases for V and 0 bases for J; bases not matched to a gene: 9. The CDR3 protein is CASSLRQGAPSNYGYTF. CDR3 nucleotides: TGTGCCAGCAGCCTTAGACAGGGGGCCCCCTCTAACTATGGCTACACCTTC.

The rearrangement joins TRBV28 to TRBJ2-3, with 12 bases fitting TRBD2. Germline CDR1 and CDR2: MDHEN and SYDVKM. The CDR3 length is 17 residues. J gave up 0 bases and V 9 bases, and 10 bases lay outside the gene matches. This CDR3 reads CASPTSGSAPSTDTQYF. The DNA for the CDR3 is TGTGCCAGTCCGACTAGCGGGAGTGCTCCTAGCACAGATACGCAGTATTTT.

The CDR3 bases are TGTGCCAGCAGCCTAGGACAGGGCCTAGAGCAGTACTTC. Protein: CASSLGQGLEQYF. The chain carries TRBV5-4 and TRBJ2-7, with TRBD1 matching 8 bases. Germline CDR1 and CDR2: SGHNT and YYREEE (reference sequence). This CDR3 is built from 13 residues. J was trimmed by 7 bases and V by 4 bases; bases with no gene match: 7.

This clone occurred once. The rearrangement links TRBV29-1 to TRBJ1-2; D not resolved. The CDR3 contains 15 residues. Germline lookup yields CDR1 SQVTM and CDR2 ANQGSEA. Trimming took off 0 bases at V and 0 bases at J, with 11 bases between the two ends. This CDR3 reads CSVEDTVAANYGYTF. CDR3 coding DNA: TGCAGCGTTGAAGACACAGTTGCAGCTAACTATGGCTACACCTTC.

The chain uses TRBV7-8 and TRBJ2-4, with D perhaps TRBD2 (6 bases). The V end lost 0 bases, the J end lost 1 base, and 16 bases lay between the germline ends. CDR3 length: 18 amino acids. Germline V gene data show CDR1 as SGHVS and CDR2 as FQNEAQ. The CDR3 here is CASSLAGLVQVAKNIQYF. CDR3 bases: TGTGCCAGCAGCTTAGCGGGACTGGTTCAGGTTGCCAAAAACATTCAGTACTTC.

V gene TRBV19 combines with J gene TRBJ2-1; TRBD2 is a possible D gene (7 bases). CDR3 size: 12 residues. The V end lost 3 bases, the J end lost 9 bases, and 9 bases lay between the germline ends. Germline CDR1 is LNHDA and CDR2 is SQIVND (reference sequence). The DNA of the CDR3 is TGTGCCAGTAGTATTAGGGGGGGTGAGCAGTTCTTC. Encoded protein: CASSIRGGEQFF. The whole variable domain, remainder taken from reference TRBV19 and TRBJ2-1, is DGGITQSPKYLFRKEGQNVTLSCEQNLNHDAMYWYRQDPGQGLRLIYYSQIVNDFQKGDIAEGYSVSREKKESFPLTVTSAQKNPTAFYLCASSIRGGEQFFGPGTRLTVL.

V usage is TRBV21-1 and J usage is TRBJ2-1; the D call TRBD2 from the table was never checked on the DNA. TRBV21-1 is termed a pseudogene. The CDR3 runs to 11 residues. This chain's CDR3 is CASSLANEQFF. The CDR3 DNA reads TGTGCCAGCAGTCTAGCTAATGAGCAGTTCTTC.

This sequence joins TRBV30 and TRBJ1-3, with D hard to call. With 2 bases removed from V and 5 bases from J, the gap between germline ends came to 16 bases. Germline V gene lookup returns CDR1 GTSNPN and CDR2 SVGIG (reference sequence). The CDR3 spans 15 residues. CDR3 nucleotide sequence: TGTGCCTGGAGTAGCAGAGCTTTGATTAGAAACACCATATATTTT. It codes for CAWSSRALIRNTIYF.

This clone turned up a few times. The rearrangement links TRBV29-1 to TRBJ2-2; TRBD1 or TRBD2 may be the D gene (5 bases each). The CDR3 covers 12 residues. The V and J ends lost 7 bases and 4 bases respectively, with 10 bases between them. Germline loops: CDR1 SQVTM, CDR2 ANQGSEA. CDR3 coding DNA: TGCAGCGCGCAGGGACCCACCGGGGAGCTGTTTTTT. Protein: CSAQGPTGELFF.

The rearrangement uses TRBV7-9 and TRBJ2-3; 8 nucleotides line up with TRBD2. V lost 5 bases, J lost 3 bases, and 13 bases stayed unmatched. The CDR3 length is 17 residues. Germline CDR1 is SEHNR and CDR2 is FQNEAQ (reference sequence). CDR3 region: CASSPAESGSRTDTQYF. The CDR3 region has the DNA TGTGCCAGCAGCCCCGCAGAGAGCGGGAGTAGGACAGATACGCAGTATTTT. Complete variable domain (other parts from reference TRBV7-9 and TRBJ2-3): DTGVSQNPRHKITKRGQNVTFRCDPISEHNRLYWYRQTLGQGPEFLTYFQNEAQLEKSRLLSDRFSAERPKGSFSTLEIQRTEQGDSAMYLCASSPAESGSRTDTQYFGPGTRLTVL.

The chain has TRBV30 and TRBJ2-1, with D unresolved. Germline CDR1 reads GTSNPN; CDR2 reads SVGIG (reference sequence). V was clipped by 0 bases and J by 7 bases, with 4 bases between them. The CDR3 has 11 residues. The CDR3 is CAWSVGNEQFF. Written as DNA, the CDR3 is TGTGCCTGGAGTGTGGGGAATGAGCAGTTCTTC.

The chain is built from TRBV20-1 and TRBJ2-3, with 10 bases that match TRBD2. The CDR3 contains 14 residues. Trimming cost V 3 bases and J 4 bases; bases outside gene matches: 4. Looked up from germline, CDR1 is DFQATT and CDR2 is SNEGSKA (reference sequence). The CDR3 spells CSASPAGGPDTQYF. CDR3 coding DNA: TGCAGTGCTAGTCCAGCGGGAGGGCCAGATACGCAGTATTTT.

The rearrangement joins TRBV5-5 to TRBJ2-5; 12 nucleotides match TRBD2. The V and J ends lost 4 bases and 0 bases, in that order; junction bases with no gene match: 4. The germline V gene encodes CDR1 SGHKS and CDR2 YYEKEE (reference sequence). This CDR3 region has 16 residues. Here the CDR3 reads CASSPRTSGNQETQYF. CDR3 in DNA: TGTGCCAGCAGCCCGAGGACTAGCGGGAACCAAGAGACCCAGTACTTC.

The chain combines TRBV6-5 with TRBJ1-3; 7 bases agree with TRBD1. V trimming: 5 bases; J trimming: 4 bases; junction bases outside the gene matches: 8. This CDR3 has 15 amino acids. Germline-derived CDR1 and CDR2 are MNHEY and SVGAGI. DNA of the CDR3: TGTGCCAGCAGTCCAACAGGGGCGAAAGGAAACACCATATATTTT. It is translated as CASSPTGAKGNTIYF.

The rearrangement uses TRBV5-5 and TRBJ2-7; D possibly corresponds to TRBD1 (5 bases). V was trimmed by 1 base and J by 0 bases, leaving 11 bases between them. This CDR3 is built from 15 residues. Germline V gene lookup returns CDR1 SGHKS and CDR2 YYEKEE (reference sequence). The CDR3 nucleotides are TGTGCCAGCAGCTTGAACCCGGACACCTCCTACGAGCAGTACTTC. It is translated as CASSLNPDTSYEQYF.

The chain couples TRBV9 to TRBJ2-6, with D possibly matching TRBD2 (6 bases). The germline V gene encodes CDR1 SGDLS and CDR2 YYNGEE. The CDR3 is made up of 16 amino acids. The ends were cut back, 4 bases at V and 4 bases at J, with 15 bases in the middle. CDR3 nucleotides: TGTGCCAGCAGCTCCGGGACTCTTAAAGGGGCCAACGTCCTGACTTTC. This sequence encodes CASSSGTLKGANVLTF.

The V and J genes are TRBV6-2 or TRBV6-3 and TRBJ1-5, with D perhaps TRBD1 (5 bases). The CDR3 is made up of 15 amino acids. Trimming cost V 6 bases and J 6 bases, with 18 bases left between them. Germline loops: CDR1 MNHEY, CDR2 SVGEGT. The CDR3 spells CASSLTPRGGQPQHF. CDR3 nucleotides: TGTGCCAGCAGCCTTACTCCGAGGGGTGGTCAGCCCCAGCATTTT.

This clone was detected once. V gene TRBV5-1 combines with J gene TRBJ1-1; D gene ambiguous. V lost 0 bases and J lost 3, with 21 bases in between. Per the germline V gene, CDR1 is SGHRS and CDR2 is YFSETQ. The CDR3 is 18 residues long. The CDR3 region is CASSLDSVNRQIYTEAFF. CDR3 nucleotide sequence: TGCGCCAGCAGCTTGGACTCCGTAAACCGGCAGATATACACTGAAGCTTTCTTT.

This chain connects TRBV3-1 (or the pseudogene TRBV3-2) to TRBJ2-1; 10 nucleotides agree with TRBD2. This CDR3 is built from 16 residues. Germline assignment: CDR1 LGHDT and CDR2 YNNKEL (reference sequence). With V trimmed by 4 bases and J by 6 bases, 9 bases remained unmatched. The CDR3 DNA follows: TGTGCCAGCAGCCCATATCTAGCGGGAGTTCCCAATGAGCAGTTCTTC. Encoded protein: CASSPYLAGVPNEQFF.

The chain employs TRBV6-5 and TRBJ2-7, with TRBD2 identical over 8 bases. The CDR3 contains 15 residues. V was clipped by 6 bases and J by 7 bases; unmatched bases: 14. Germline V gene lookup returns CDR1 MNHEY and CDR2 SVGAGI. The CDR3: CASRGGSGSVTEQYF. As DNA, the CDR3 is TGTGCCAGCAGGGGAGGCAGCGGGAGTGTGACGGAGCAGTACTTC.

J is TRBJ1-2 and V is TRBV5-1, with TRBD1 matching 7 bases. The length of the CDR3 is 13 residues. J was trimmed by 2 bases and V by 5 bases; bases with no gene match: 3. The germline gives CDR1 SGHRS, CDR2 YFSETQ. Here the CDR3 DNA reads TGCGCCAGCAGTCAGGGGGGGAACTATGGCTACACCTTC. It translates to CASSQGGNYGYTF.

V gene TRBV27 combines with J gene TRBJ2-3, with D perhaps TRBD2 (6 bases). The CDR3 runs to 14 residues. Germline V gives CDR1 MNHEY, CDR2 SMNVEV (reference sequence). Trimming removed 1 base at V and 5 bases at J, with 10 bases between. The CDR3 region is CASSLLREIDTQYF. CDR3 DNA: TGTGCCAGCAGTTTATTACGGGAGATAGATACGCAGTATTTT.